This TCR beta chain appears in the sequencing data of a study of T cells in Graves' hyperthyroidism and ophthalmopathy (dated by TCRdb to about 2019). Background on the whole study: To identify TCR V-J signatures that set the groups apart, the researchers used a discovery cohort of approximately 98 patients, made up of 40 to 45 with Graves' ophthalmopathy and some 56 with stable Graves' hyperthyroidism. In roughly six Graves' hyperthyroidism patients, the study also compared T-cell repertoires from thyroid tissue with T-cell repertoires from blood. The roughly 94 discovery patients were randomly split 7:3 into training and test sets. Once sampling was done, hyperthyroidism patients were given methimazole at a starting dose of 30 mg daily, whereas ophthalmopathy patients were given high-dose intravenous methylprednisolone. TCR Vbeta CDR3 sequencing of 120 to 150 peripheral blood samples (roughly 41 ophthalmopathy, roughly 72 hyperthyroidism and approximately 17 progressor patients) is reported in the paper. Prospective prediction of ophthalmopathy was tested in an independent validation cohort of approximately 18 hyperthyroidism patients and 15 to 17 patients who later progressed to ophthalmopathy. Study-wide findings and limitations: In validation, the model predicted progression to ophthalmopathy a median of about 6.8 months before onset, with about 67% sensitivity and nearly 75% specificity. Sample size was not statistically predetermined, and investigators were not blinded to group allocation. Blood samples also contained most of the expanded thyroid clonotypes (frequency above 0.001), which suggests that blood repertoires may reflect thyroid immune responses. Ophthalmopathy was separated from stable hyperthyroidism by a 13 V-J signature model, with just over 85% sensitivity and about 81% specificity obtained in cross-validation and 80%/75% obtained in testing.

Any patient with an uncontrolled infection, another autoimmune disease, pregnancy or lactation was excluded. Diagnoses were based on clinical symptoms, serum thyroxine and TRAb, thyroid ultrasound and orbital computed tomography. Total RNA was extracted using Trizol reagent, and RNA quality was assessed on an Agilent 2100 Bioanalyzer. As regards this clonotype: What antigen it recognizes has not been identified. Base qualities were left out, and no much larger clone turns up one base away.

TCR beta CDR3 regions were amplified from RNA transcripts. The TCR CDR3 was subjected to a first round of RT-PCR using the HTBI primer set and the Qiagen OneStep RT-PCR kit. The libraries were constructed in a second round of multiplex PCR and then size-selected and purified. Libraries were sequenced paired-end with 100 bp reads on an Illumina HiSeq2000. The authors processed their data as follows. SOAPnuke was used to process the raw data, with reads discarded if the reads contained adapters or uncalled bases, had a mean Phred below 15, or lacked an exact constant-primer or identifier match. COPE v1.2.5 was used to merge the high-quality paired reads, and each unique nucleotide sequence was defined as a clonotype. MiTCR v1.1 was used to align the clonotypes against IMGT TRBV, TRBD and TRBJ reference segments. Analysis was restricted to V-J combinations with a frequency above 0.0001, which covered roughly 99% of repertoires. The TCS score was defined as the ratio of F50 (clonal expansion) to E x V (chaos), calculated using BLOSUM62-based TCRdist between CDR3 peptides within each V-J. Welch's t-statistics and random forest reduced some 510 V-J features to 13, which were used in a naive Bayes classifier (R e1071). Thyroid-blood repertoire similarity was quantified with the Morisita-Horn index. The raw public data were reprocessed by TCRdb itself: fastp quality trimming at Q25, MiXCR clonotype calling, in-frame beta chains only. Merged by CDR3 protein, the rows form single entries marked with the most common genes and DNA. V and J calls and clone size were set by TCRdb, not the authors. The sample data list about 640,000 distinct CDR3 sequences, and over 40% of these were observed just once. Of the sample, less than 9.5% falls within the top ten clones.

The receptor was isolated from an adult man with Graves' disease, either hyperthyroidism or ophthalmopathy (not recorded which). Sequencing input: peripheral blood or thyroid tissue (not recorded which).

Here is the DNA: TGTGCCAGCAGTGCCTTTGGGACAGGGTTTGGAAACACCATATATTTT. Protein translation: CASSAFGTGFGNTIYF. This sequence uses TRBV25-1 and TRBJ1-3; 9 nucleotides in the junction match TRBD1. The CDR3 spans 16 residues, from the cysteine through the phenylalanine. Of the read, only the CDR3 DNA is kept; its 48 bases are in frame from base 1. Taken from the germline V gene, the CDR1 and CDR2 loops are MGHDK and SYGVNS. V trim: 4 bases; J trim: 3 bases; unmatched bases: 7.